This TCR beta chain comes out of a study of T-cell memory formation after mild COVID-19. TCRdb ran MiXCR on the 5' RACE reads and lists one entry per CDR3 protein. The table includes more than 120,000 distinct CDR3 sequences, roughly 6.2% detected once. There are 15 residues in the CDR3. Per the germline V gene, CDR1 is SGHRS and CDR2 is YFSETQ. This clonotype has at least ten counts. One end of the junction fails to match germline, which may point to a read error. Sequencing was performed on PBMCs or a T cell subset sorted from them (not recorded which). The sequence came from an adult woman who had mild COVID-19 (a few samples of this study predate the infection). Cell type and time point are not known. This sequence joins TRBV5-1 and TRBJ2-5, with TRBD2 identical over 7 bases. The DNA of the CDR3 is TGCGCCAGCAGCTTATACGGGACTACCCAAGAGGCCCAGTACTTC. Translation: CASSLYGTTQEAQYF.